This T cell receptor (beta chain) was sequenced during a study of T cell changes during pregnancy in multiple sclerosis. Profiling relied on immunoSEQ multiplex PCR, and the TCRdb table lists in-frame clones only, not all of them. The profile shows over 70,000 clones, approximately 95% of them singletons. The junction had 4 bases not matched to a gene; V was cut back by 5 bases and J by 3 bases. This CDR3 region has 14 residues. Germline V CDR1 and CDR2: SGHNT, YYREEE (reference sequence). The clonotype originates from a female donor with multiple sclerosis, enrolled in a pregnancy study. The J gene is TRBJ2-5, the V gene TRBV5-4; the match to TRBD2 covers 10 bases. The source material was peripheral blood, sampled in the first trimester of pregnancy. The CDR3 DNA reads as TGTGCCAGCAGACTAGCGGGGTCTGAAGAGACCCAGTACTTC. Translating gives CASRLAGSEETQYF.